The 5 T cell receptor beta chains reported below all come from one sample, sequenced in a study of PD-L1 blockade in urothelial cancer (dated by TCRdb to 2016 to 2017). Reading the label with the study, this specimen's time point is: pretreatment peripheral blood. The library relied on the immunoSEQ multiplex PCR assay. TCRdb stores this immuneACCESS table with in-frame sequences only. Part of the clones is absent; in the studies checked, under half of the shortfall reflects unresolved V genes, and no reason is known for the rest. For this sample there are tens of thousands of clones; about 83% appear just once. The ten biggest clones cover roughly 15% of the sample. Sample: PBMCs, taken around atezolizumab (anti-PD-L1) treatment. Receptors originate from an older woman with urothelial cancer.

This chain joins TRBV6-5 and TRBJ2-7; tentative D call: TRBD1 (6 bases). The V end lost 2 bases, the J end lost 6 bases, and 8 bases lay between the germline ends. Germline CDR1 reads MNHEY; CDR2 reads SVGAGI. This CDR3 comprises 12 residues. The CDR3 bases are TGTGCCAGCAGTTACATAGGGGGCGAGCAGTACTTC. This translates into CASSYIGGEQYF.

V usage is TRBV9 and J usage is TRBJ2-3; TRBD2 aligns across 8 bases. The ends lost 0 bases at V and 2 bases at J; junction bases unmatched: 2. Per the germline V gene, CDR1 is SGDLS and CDR2 is YYNGEE. CDR3 length: 15 residues. The CDR3 loop reads CASSVGGLDTDTQYF. In nucleotides, the CDR3 is TGTGCCAGCAGCGTAGGGGGACTAGACACAGATACGCAGTATTTT. The variable domain in full, with the rest retrieved from reference TRBV9 and TRBJ2-3, is DSGVTQTPKHLITATGQRVTLRCSPRSGDLSVYWYQQSLDQGLQFLIQYYNGEERAKGNILERFSAQQFPDLHSELNLSSLELGDSALYFCASSVGGLDTDTQYFGPGTRLTVL.

This clone was picked up one time. The genes are TRBV10-3 and TRBJ2-6; D gene unclear. Germline loops: CDR1 ENHRY, CDR2 SYGVKD. Between the trimmed V and J ends, which lost 3 bases and 0 bases, there was a span of 6 bases. The CDR3 extends over 15 amino acids. The CDR3: CAISDSFSGANVLTF. CDR3 DNA sequence: TGTGCCATCAGTGACTCTTTCTCTGGGGCCAACGTCCTGACTTTC.

This clone was seen a single time. The rearrangement links TRBV6-6 to TRBJ1-2; D is possibly TRBD1 (5 bases). CDR1 and CDR2 (germline): MNHNY, SVGAGI (reference sequence). This CDR3 has 13 amino acids. The V end was cut by 2 bases, the J end by 8 bases, with 12 bases between. The CDR3 region is CASSYDSFEGYTF. DNA for the CDR3: TGTGCCAGCAGTTACGACAGTTTCGAGGGCTACACCTTC.

The chain joins TRBV19 to TRBJ2-1; 10 bases agree with TRBD2. Per germline, CDR1 LNHDA and CDR2 SQIVND (reference sequence). The CDR3 covers 15 residues. Trimming took 9 bases from V and 6 from J; bases not matched to a gene: 11. The CDR3 loop is CASTEREGLFNEQFF. The CDR3 bases are TGTGCCAGCACCGAGCGGGAGGGCCTCTTCAATGAGCAGTTCTTC.